This TCR beta chain was found in a study of cytomegalovirus exposure and HLA in healthy donors. Study-wide background: There were fewer than 130 million unique TCR beta sequences, drawn from roughly 200 million T cells, in an earlier analysis.

Study outcomes and limitations: In vitro checks showed that a few CMV-associated chains really do target CMV antigens. In a later analysis, an Asian-associated ancestry cluster reportedly showed fewer N-insertions than the roughly 730-donor mean. Later analysis identified several of the most significant clusters that appeared linked to common viral pathogens.

Primers for the PCR totalled 60 Vbeta and 13 Jbeta. Produced via immunoSEQ multiplex PCR; TCRdb's table is partial and in-frame only. The sample includes 150,000 or so clones, 83% of them seen just once. This clone came up a few times. Its antigen is not known. The receptor was isolated from a man aged 45-65 years in good health and CMV-seropositive. Sequencing input: PBMCs.

CDR3 DNA sequence: TGTGCCAGCAGCTTAGCGGGACTAGCGATTGCGCAGTATTTT. This encodes CASSLAGLAIAQYF. The J gene is TRBJ2-3, the V gene TRBV7-9, with 10 nucleotides matching TRBD2. The CDR3 spans 14 residues. The germline CDR1 and CDR2 sequences are SEHNR and FQNEAQ (reference sequence). V was clipped by 0 bases and J by 10 bases; unmatched bases: 4. The whole variable domain, remainder taken from reference TRBV7-9 and TRBJ2-3, is DTGVSQNPRHKITKRGQNVTFRCDPISEHNRLYWYRQTLGQGPEFLTYFQNEAQLEKSRLLSDRFSAERPKGSFSTLEIQRTEQGDSAMYLCASSLAGLAIAQYFGPGTRLTVL.